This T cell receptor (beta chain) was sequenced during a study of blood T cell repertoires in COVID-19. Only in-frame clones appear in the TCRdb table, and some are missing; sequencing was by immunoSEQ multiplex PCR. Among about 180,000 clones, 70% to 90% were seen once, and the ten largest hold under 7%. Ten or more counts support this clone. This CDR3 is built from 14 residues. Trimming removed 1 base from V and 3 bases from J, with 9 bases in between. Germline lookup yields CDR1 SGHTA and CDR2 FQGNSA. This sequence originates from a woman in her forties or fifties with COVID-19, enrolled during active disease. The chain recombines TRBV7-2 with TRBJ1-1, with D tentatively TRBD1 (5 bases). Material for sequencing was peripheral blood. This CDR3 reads CASSLEGLYTEAFF. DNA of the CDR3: TGTGCCAGCAGCTTAGAGGGGTTATACACTGAAGCTTTCTTT.